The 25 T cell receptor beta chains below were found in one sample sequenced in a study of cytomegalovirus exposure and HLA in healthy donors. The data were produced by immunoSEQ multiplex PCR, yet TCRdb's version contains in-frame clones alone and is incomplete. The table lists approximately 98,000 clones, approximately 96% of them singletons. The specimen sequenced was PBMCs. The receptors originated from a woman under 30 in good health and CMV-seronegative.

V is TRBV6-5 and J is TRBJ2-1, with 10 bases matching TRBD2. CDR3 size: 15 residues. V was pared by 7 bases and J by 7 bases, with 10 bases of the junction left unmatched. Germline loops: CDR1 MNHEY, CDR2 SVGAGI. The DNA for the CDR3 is TGTGCCAGCATGTTAGCGGGGGGCCTTTGGAATGAGCAGTTCTTC. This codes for CASMLAGGLWNEQFF.

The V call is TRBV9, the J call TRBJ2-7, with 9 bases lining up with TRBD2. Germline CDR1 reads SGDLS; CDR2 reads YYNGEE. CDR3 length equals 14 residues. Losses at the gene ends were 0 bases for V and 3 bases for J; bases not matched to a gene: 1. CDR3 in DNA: TGTGCCAGCAGCGTAGGCGGGGGGGACTACGAGCAGTACTTC. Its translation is CASSVGGGDYEQYF.

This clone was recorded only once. CDR3 in amino acids: CAISAQRGSSYEQYF. CDR3 sequence (DNA): TGTGCCATCAGTGCCCAGCGGGGGAGCTCCTACGAGCAGTACTTC. This sequence joins TRBV10-3 and TRBJ2-7; 8 nucleotides agree with TRBD2. This CDR3 spans 15 amino acids. Germline V CDR1 and CDR2: ENHRY, SYGVKD. Trimming took 4 bases from V and 0 from J; bases not matched to a gene: 5.

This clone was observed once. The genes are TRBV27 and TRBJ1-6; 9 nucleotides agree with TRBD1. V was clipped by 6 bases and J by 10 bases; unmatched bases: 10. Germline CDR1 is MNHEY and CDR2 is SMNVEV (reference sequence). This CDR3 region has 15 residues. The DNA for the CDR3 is TGTGCCAGCAGGCACCCCGGACAGGGGACCTCACCCCTCCACTTT. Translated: CASRHPGQGTSPLHF.

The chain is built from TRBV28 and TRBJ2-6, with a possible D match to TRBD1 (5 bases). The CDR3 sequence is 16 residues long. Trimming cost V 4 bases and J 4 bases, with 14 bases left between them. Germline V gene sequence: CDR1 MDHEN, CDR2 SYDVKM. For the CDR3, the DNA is TGTGCCAGCAGTTCCGGTGGAACAGGCGGGGCCAACGTCCTGACTTTC. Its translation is CASSSGGTGGANVLTF. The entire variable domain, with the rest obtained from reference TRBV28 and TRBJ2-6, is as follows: DVKVTQSSRYLVKRTGEKVFLECVQDMDHENMFWYRQDPGLGLRLIYFSYDVKMKEKGDIPEGYSVSREKKERFSLILESASTNQTSMYLCASSSGGTGGANVLTFGAGSRLTVL.

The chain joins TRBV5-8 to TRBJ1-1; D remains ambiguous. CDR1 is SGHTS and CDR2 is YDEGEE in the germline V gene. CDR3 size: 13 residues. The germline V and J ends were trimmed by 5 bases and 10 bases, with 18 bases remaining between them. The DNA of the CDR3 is TGTGCCAGCAGTGTCCTACCTTCTCATGGAGCTTTCTTT. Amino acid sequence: CASSVLPSHGAFF.

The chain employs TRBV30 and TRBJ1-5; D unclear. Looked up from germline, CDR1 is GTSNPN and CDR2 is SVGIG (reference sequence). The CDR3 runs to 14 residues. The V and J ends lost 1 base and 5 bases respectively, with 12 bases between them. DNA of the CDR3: TGTGCCTGGAGTGATTACTTAAGTCATCAGCCCCAGCATTTT. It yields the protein CAWSDYLSHQPQHF.

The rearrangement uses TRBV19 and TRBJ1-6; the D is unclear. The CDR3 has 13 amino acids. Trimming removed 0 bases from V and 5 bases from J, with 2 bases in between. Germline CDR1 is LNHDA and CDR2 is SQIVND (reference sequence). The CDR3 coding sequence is TGTGCCAGTAGTATAGACGATAATTCACCCCTCCACTTT. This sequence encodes CASSIDDNSPLHF.

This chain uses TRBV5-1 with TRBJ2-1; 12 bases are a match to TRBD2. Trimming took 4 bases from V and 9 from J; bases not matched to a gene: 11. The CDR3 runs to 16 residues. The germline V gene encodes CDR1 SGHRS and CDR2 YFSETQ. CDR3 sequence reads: CASSEPGLAGRGEQFF. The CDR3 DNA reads TGCGCCAGCAGCGAGCCAGGACTAGCGGGGCGGGGTGAGCAGTTCTTC.

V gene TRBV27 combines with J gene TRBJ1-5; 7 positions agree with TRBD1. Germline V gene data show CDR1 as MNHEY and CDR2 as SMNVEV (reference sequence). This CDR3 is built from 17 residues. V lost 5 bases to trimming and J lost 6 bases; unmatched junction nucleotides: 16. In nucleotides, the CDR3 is TGTGCCAGCAGTCCGGACAGGTCCACAGCTGAGAGTCAGCCCCAGCATTTT. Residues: CASSPDRSTAESQPQHF.

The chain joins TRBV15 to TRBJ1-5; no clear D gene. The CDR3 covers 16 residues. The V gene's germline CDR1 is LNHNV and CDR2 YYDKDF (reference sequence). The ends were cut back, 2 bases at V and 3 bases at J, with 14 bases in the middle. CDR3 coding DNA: TGTGCCACCAGCAGATCCGTCCCTTCGGTCAATCAGCCCCAGCATTTT. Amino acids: CATSRSVPSVNQPQHF.

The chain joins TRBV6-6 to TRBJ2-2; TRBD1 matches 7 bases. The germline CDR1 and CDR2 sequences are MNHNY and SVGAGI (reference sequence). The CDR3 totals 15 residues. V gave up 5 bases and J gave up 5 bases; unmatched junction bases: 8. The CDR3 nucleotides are TGTGCCAGCAGTCCAACAGGGGTAGTTACCGGGGAGCTGTTTTTT. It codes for CASSPTGVVTGELFF.

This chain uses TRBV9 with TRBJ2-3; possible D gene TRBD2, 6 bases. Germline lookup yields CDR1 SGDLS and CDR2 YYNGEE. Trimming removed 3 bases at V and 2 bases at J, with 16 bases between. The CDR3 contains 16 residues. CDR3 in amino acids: CASSARDSWDTDTQYF. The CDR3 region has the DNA TGTGCCAGCAGCGCGCGGGACTCTTGGGACACAGATACGCAGTATTTT. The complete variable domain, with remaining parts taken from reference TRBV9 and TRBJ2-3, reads DSGVTQTPKHLITATGQRVTLRCSPRSGDLSVYWYQQSLDQGLQFLIQYYNGEERAKGNILERFSAQQFPDLHSELNLSSLELGDSALYFCASSARDSWDTDTQYFGPGTRLTVL.

The CDR3 is CASSDWAGNYNEQFF. In nucleotides, the CDR3 is TGTGCCAGCAGTGATTGGGCAGGGAACTACAATGAGCAGTTCTTC. V usage is TRBV6-1 and J usage is TRBJ2-1; weak D call: TRBD1 (5 bases). CDR3 size: 15 residues. In germline, CDR1 is MNHNS, CDR2 SASEGT. The V end lost 3 bases, the J end lost 3 bases, and 12 bases lay between the germline ends.

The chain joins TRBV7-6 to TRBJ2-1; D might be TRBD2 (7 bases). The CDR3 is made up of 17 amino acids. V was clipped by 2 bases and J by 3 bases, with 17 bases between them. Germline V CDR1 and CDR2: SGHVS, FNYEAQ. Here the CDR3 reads CASSLPVRGPFYNEQFF. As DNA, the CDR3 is TGTGCCAGCAGCTTACCGGTGCGGGGGCCTTTCTACAATGAGCAGTTCTTC.

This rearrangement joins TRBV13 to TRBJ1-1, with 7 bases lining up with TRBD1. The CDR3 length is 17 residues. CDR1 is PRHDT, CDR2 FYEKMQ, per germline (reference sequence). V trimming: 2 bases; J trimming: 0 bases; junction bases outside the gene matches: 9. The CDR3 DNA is TGTGCCAGCAGCTTATTGGTCCAGGGGGGCATGAACACTGAAGCTTTCTTT. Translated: CASSLLVQGGMNTEAFF. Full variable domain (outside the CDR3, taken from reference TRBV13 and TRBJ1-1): AAGVIQSPRHLIKEKRETATLKCYPIPRHDTVYWYQQGPGQDPQFLISFYEKMQSDKGSIPDRFSAQQFSDYHSELNMSSLELGDSALYFCASSLLVQGGMNTEAFFGQGTRLTVV.

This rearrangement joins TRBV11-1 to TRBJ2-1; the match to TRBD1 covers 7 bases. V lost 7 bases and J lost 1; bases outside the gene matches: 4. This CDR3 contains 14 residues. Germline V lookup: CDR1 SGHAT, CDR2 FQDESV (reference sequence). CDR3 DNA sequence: TGTGCCAGCACCCGGGGACAGTCCTACAATGAGCAGTTCTTC. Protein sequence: CASTRGQSYNEQFF.

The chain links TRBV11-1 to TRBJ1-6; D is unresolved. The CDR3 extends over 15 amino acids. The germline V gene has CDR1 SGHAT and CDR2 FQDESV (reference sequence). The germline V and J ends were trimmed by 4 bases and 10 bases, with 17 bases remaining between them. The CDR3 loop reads CASSSITSGTSPLHF. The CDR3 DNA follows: TGTGCCAGCAGCTCAATCACCAGCGGTACCTCACCCCTCCACTTT. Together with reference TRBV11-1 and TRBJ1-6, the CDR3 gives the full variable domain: EAEVAQSPRYKITEKSQAVAFWCDPISGHATLYWYRQILGQGPELLVQFQDESVVDDSQLPKDRFSAERLKGVDSTLKIQPAELGDSAMYLCASSSITSGTSPLHFGNGTRLTVT.

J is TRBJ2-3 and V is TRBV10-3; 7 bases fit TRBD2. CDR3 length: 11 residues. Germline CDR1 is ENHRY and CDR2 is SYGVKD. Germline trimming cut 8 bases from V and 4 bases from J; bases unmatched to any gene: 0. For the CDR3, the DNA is TGTGCCATCGGGGGGGCAGATACGCAGTATTTT. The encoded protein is CAIGGADTQYF.

The CDR3 bases are TGTGCCAGCAGTTTACAGGGCAGTACCTACAATGAGCAGTTCTTC. Encoded protein: CASSLQGSTYNEQFF. This chain joins TRBV27 and TRBJ2-1, with a possible D match to TRBD1 (5 bases). V was cut by 2 bases and J by 2 bases, with 10 bases left in between. CDR1 is MNHEY, CDR2 SMNVEV, per germline (reference sequence). The CDR3 has 15 amino acids.

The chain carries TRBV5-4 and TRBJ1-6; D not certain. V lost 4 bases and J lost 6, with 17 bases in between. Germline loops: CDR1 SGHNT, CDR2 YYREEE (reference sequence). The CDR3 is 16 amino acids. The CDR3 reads CASSPGSTGINSPLHF. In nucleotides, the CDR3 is TGTGCCAGCAGCCCGGGCAGTACGGGAATTAATTCACCCCTCCACTTT.

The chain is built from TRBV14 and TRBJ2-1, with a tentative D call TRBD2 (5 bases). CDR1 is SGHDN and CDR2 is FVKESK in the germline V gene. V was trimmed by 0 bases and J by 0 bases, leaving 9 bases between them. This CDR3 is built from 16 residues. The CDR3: CASSQDPGSSYNEQFF. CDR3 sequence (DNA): TGTGCCAGCAGCCAAGATCCGGGAAGCTCCTACAATGAGCAGTTCTTC. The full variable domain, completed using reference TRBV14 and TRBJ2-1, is EAGVTQFPSHSVIEKGQTVTLRCDPISGHDNLYWYRRVMGKEIKFLLHFVKESKQDESGMPNNRFLAERTGGTYSTLKVQPAELEDSGVYFCASSQDPGSSYNEQFFGPGTRLTVL.

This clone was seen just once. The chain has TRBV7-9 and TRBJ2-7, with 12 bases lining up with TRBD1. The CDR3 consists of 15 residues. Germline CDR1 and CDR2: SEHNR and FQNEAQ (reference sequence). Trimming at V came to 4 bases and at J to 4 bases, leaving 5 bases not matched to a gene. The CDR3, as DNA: TGTGCCAGCAGCTCGGGACAGGGGGCTTTTTACGAGCAGTACTTC. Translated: CASSSGQGAFYEQYF.

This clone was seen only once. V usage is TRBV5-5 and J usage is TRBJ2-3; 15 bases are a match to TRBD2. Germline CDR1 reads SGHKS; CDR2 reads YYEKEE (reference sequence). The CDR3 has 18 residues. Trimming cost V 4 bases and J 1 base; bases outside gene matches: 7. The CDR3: CASSDGTSGGSGTDTQYF. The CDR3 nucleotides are TGTGCCAGCAGCGACGGGACTAGCGGGGGGTCAGGCACAGATACGCAGTATTTT.

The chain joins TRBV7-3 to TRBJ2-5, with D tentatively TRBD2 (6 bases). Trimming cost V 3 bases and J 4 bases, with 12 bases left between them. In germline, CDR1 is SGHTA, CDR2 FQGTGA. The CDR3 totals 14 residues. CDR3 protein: CASSLQGGVETQYF. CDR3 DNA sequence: TGTGCCAGCAGCTTGCAGGGAGGCGTAGAGACCCAGTACTTC.